These T cell receptor beta chains were read from a single sample in a study of cytotoxic CD8 clonotypes in ibrutinib-treated CLL. Sequencing used immunoSEQ multiplex PCR; TCRdb keeps in-frame clones, though not all of them. The table records some 200,000 clones, 60% to 80% of them present only once. This specimen was PBMCs, taken after 12 months of ibrutinib treatment. All receptors derive from a human donor with chronic lymphocytic leukemia. Each CDR3 is given with its conserved first and last residue. D genes are given only for firm matches. Expanded clones get a size class; other rows say once, few or many, or leave the size out.

>-|TRBJ2-5|TRBV7-2|TRBD1
TGTGCCAGCAGCCCTGGACAGGGGCAGACCCAGTACTTC
CASSPGQGQTQYF
>once|TRBJ1-5|TRBV6-1|TRBD1
TGTGCCAGCAGTGAAATCTTAGGGACAGGGCGAGGGCAGCCCCAGCATTTT
CASSEILGTGRGQPQHF
>-|TRBJ1-1|TRBV19|-
TGTGCCAGTAGTATAGTCAGGGCCCCTGAAGCTTTCTTT
CASSIVRAPEAFF
>-|TRBJ2-1|TRBV5-4|-
TGTGCCAGCAGCGGTCACAGTAACAATGAGCAGTTCTTC
CASSGHSNNEQFF
>-|TRBJ1-2|TRBV28|TRBD1
TGTGCCAGCAGTCTCGGACAGGGCATGGGCTATGGCTACACCTTC
CASSLGQGMGYGYTF
>-|TRBJ1-1|TRBV6-1|-
TGTGCCAGCAGCCCCTACAAGAACACTGAAGCTTTCTTT
CASSPYKNTEAFF
>-|TRBJ2-3|TRBV6-5|-
TGTGCCAGCAGAACTACTCGCGGAGATACGCAGTATTTT
CASRTTRGDTQYF
>few|TRBJ2-7|TRBV5-1|TRBD1
TGCGCCAGCAGCCTTTCTGCGGGGACAGGGAAAGTCTACGAGCAGTACTTC
CASSLSAGTGKVYEQYF
>once|TRBJ2-1|TRBV2|-
TGTGCCAGCAGCCAAGTAGGAGGGGTCGATGAGCAGTTCTTC
CASSQVGGVDEQFF
>once|TRBJ2-1|TRBV9|-
TGTGCCAGCAGCGTATGGGATTACAATGAGCAGTTCTTC
CASSVWDYNEQFF
>-|TRBJ2-2|TRBV30|-
TGTGCCTGGAGTGTGACAGTCACCGGGGAGCTGTTTTTT
CAWSVTVTGELFF
>-|TRBJ2-1|TRBV5-5|-
TGTGCCAGCAGTTGGTCACTCGAGGGTGCAGCCTACAATGAGCAGTTCTTC
CASSWSLEGAAYNEQFF
>few|TRBJ1-2|TRBV19|-
TGTGCCAGTAGTATCCCCTCTGGACAGCGATCCCACTATGGCTACACCTTC
CASSIPSGQRSHYGYTF
>-|TRBJ1-3|TRBV5-1|-
TGCGCCAGCAGCTTGGCCGTGGGGACCTTCTCTGGAAACACCATATATTTT
CASSLAVGTFSGNTIYF
>-|TRBJ2-5|TRBV5-1|-
TGCGCCAGCAGTCCTCGCGTTCAAGAGACCCAGTACTTC
CASSPRVQETQYF